This TCR beta chain is drawn from a study of human T cells and chemical hapten exposure. Study-wide background: All patients underwent weekly scalp dosing with diphenylcyclopropenone for the full roughly 25-week study. Study-wide points: No change in TCRs above 1 in 1000 frequency was produced by DPC sensitization. Compared to controls, expanded TCRs made significantly more large clusters of similar CDR3s.

V lost 4 bases, J lost 4 bases, and 11 bases stayed unmatched. The CDR3 runs to 16 residues. Germline CDR1 and CDR2: SGHRS and YFSETQ. Regarding time point: pre-sensitization, week 0. Treatment defined: therapeutic diphenylcyclopropenone sensitization with weekly scalp DPC. TCRdb reanalysed the RACE reads using MiXCR and keeps one entry per CDR3 protein. The table includes under 200,000 distinct CDR3 sequences, roughly 30% detected once. On this clonotype itself: Its antigen is currently unknown.

This chain connects TRBV5-1 to TRBJ2-3; TRBD2 matches at 8 bases. Specimen: whole blood, collected in connection with sensitization to the hapten diphenylcyclopropenone (DPC). This receptor was identified in a woman aged 30 to 39 with alopecia areata. Some clones in this sample may be carry-over from other donors' samples. The CDR3 protein is CASSPRTSPNPDTQYF. The CDR3 DNA follows: TGCGCCAGCAGCCCCCGGACTAGCCCTAACCCAGATACGCAGTATTTT.